This note documents a single T cell receptor beta chain sequence. Its antigen is not known. This entry comes from a study of graft-versus-host responses after intestinal transplantation. The overall study: Recipients were given multivisceral, liver-intestinal, or isolated intestinal transplants. Every one of the recipients received anti-thymocyte globulin induction and afterwards took tacrolimus and steroids for about 3 years. Study-level points and caveats: Detection of GvH clones occurred in recipient marrow, and some had their first appearance in ileum or blood.

CDR1 SGHNT and CDR2 YYREEE come from the germline V gene (reference sequence). The CDR3 is made up of 15 amino acids. Trimming removed 4 bases from V and 3 bases from J; junction bases left unmatched: 9. TCRdb keeps only in-frame clones here, not all; method: immunoSEQ multiplex PCR. Of some 95,000 clones listed, more than 85% are singletons. This chain joins TRBV5-4 and TRBJ2-5, with TRBD1 matching over 7 bases. The clonotype was recovered from a human donor who received an intestinal transplant. This specimen consisted of unstimulated CD8+ T cells sorted from spleen or lymph node cells, obtained before intestinal transplant. CDR3 protein: CASSDPGTDKETQYF. The DNA for the CDR3 is TGTGCCAGCAGCGATCCCGGGACAGATAAAGAGACCCAGTACTTC.